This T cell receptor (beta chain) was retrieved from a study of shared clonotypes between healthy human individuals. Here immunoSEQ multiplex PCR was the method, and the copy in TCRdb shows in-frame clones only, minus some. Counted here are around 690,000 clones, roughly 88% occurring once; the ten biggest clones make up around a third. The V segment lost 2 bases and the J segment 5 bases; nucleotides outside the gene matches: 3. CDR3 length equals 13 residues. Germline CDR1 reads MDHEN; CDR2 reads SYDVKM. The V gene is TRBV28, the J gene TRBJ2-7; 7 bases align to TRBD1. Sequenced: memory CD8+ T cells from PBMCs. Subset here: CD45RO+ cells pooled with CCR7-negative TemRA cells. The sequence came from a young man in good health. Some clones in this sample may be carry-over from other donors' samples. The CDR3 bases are TGTGCCAGCAGTTTAAGACAGGGCGACGAGCAGTACTTC. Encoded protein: CASSLRQGDEQYF.